A selection of T cell receptor beta chains follows, all from one sample in a study of CD8 T cells in Susac syndrome. In TCRdb, the immunoSEQ multiplex PCR reads were re-called with MiXCR into one record per CDR3 protein. The table has around 170,000 distinct CDR3 sequences, around 95% seen once. Sequencing was performed on CD4+ T cells from PBMCs. The receptors were gathered from a human donor with Susac syndrome. CDR3s include the opening cysteine and the closing phenylalanine or tryptophan. Each record gives: D gene, clone size, V gene, J gene, CDR3 protein, CDR3 DNA. The D gene is left open where the match is weak. The size entry is marked missing in some rows and otherwise reads once, few, many or a size class.

D: -; size: -; V: TRBV30; J: TRBJ2-3; CDR3: CALDSTDTQYF; DNA: TGTGCCCTCGATTCCACAGATACGCAGTATTTT
D: -; size: once; V: TRBV30; J: TRBJ1-2; CDR3: CAWSTPGPPGYGYTF; DNA: TGTGCCTGGAGTACCCCGGGACCGCCAGGCTATGGCTACACCTTC
D: TRBD1; size: -; V: TRBV11-2; J: TRBJ2-5; CDR3: CASSLATGGTETQYF; DNA: TGTGCCAGCAGCTTGGCAACAGGGGGCACGGAGACCCAGTACTTC
D: -; size: once; V: TRBV12-3/TRBV12-4; J: TRBJ1-6; CDR3: CASRRSRGGNSPLHF; DNA: TGTGCCAGCAGGCGCTCGCGGGGGGGCAATTCACCCCTCCACTTT
D: -; size: -; V: TRBV7-9; J: TRBJ2-7; CDR3: CASSLRAGTHAYEQYF; DNA: TGTGCCAGCAGCTTAAGGGCCGGGACACACGCCTACGAGCAGTACTTC
D: TRBD1; size: once; V: TRBV2; J: TRBJ1-1; CDR3: CASSDRGFTEAFF; DNA: TGTGCCAGCAGTGACAGGGGGTTCACTGAAGCTTTCTTT
D: -; size: -; V: TRBV7-3; J: TRBJ2-1; CDR3: CASSLVPPFSSYNEQFF; DNA: TGTGCCAGCAGCTTAGTCCCCCCGTTTAGCTCCTACAATGAGCAGTTCTTC
D: -; size: -; V: TRBV7-8; J: TRBJ1-5; CDR3: CASSHGGAGQPQHF; DNA: TGTGCCAGCAGCCACGGAGGGGCGGGTCAGCCCCAGCATTTT
D: -; size: -; V: TRBV12-3/TRBV12-4; J: TRBJ2-7; CDR3: CASRPGSDNSYEQYF; DNA: TGTGCCAGCAGACCTGGAAGCGACAACTCCTACGAGCAGTACTTC
D: TRBD1; size: -; V: TRBV9; J: TRBJ1-1; CDR3: CASSGDRIRVFF; DNA: TGTGCCAGCAGCGGGGACAGGATCAGGGTTTTCTTT
D: -; size: -; V: TRBV7-6; J: TRBJ2-6; CDR3: CASSSSSRSGANVLTF; DNA: TGTGCCAGCAGCTCCTCAAGTAGGTCTGGGGCCAACGTCCTGACTTTC
D: -; size: -; V: TRBV20-1; J: TRBJ1-2; CDR3: CSATNTGYGYTF; DNA: TGCAGTGCGACCAATACAGGGTATGGCTACACCTTC
D: -; size: -; V: TRBV30; J: TRBJ1-1; CDR3: CASTLGHPEAFF; DNA: TGTGCCTCCACCTTGGGCCACCCTGAAGCTTTCTTT
D: -; size: -; V: TRBV7-3; J: TRBJ2-1; CDR3: CASSSGLTGSEQFF; DNA: TGTGCCAGCAGCTCGGGCCTTACCGGAAGTGAGCAGTTCTTC
D: -; size: -; V: TRBV30; J: TRBJ1-2; CDR3: CAWSPTSGYGYTF; DNA: TGTGCCTGGAGTCCTACGAGCGGCTATGGCTACACCTTC
D: TRBD1; size: -; V: TRBV19; J: TRBJ2-3; CDR3: CASSILGQGATDTQYF; DNA: TGTGCCAGTAGTATACTCGGCCAGGGGGCGACAGATACGCAGTATTTT
D: TRBD1; size: -; V: TRBV2; J: TRBJ2-5; CDR3: CASRGQGETQYF; DNA: TGTGCCAGCAGGGGACAGGGAGAGACCCAGTACTTC
D: -; size: -; V: TRBV7-3; J: TRBJ1-5; CDR3: CASSPQSGGNQPQHF; DNA: TGTGCCAGCAGCCCCCAATCCGGGGGCAATCAGCCCCAGCATTTT
D: TRBD1; size: -; V: TRBV30; J: TRBJ1-6; CDR3: CAWSLTGAHSPLHF; DNA: TGTGCCTGGAGTCTAACAGGGGCCCATTCACCCCTCCACTTT
D: -; size: -; V: TRBV25-1; J: TRBJ1-1; CDR3: CASIRSGNTEAFF; DNA: TGTGCCAGCATCAGATCAGGGAACACTGAAGCTTTCTTT
D: TRBD1; size: -; V: TRBV2; J: TRBJ2-7; CDR3: CASSEPGQVVSYEQYF; DNA: TGTGCCAGCAGTGAACCGGGACAGGTTGTTAGCTACGAGCAGTACTTC
D: -; size: -; V: TRBV5-4; J: TRBJ1-1; CDR3: CASSLDGPSLEAFF; DNA: TGTGCCAGCAGCTTGGACGGGCCCTCACTGGAAGCTTTCTTT
D: -; size: -; V: TRBV30; J: TRBJ2-1; CDR3: CAWSPRIDEQFF; DNA: TGTGCCTGGAGTCCCAGAATCGATGAGCAGTTCTTC
D: TRBD1; size: -; V: TRBV9; J: TRBJ2-7; CDR3: CASSPRLQGVGDEQYF; DNA: TGTGCCAGCAGCCCCAGGCTACAGGGGGTGGGGGACGAGCAGTACTTC
D: -; size: few; V: TRBV11-2; J: TRBJ2-7; CDR3: CASSLGEYEQYF; DNA: TGTGCCAGCAGCTTAGGGGAATACGAGCAGTACTTC
D: TRBD2; size: -; V: TRBV2; J: TRBJ2-5; CDR3: CASRTSVQETQYF; DNA: TGTGCCAGCAGGACTAGCGTCCAAGAGACCCAGTACTTC
D: -; size: -; V: TRBV4-3; J: TRBJ2-5; CDR3: CASSQDVGWQEETQYF; DNA: TGCGCCAGCAGCCAAGATGTGGGGTGGCAGGAAGAGACCCAGTACTTC
D: TRBD1; size: -; V: TRBV27; J: TRBJ1-2; CDR3: CASSPRDRGLGGYTF; DNA: TGTGCCAGCAGTCCTCGAGACAGGGGGCTCGGTGGCTACACCTTC
D: TRBD1; size: -; V: TRBV12-3/TRBV12-4; J: TRBJ1-1; CDR3: CASSFRTGAPEAFF; DNA: TGTGCCAGCAGTTTCAGGACAGGGGCCCCGGAAGCTTTCTTT
D: -; size: -; V: TRBV5-1; J: TRBJ1-6; CDR3: CASSWVGGRYSPLHF; DNA: TGCGCCAGCAGCTGGGTCGGAGGACGGTATTCACCCCTCCACTTT
D: -; size: once; V: TRBV3-1; J: TRBJ2-1; CDR3: CASSQNSGEQFF; DNA: TGTGCCAGCAGCCAAAATTCGGGTGAGCAGTTCTTC
D: -; size: -; V: TRBV30; J: TRBJ2-3; CDR3: CAWTGPADTQYF; DNA: TGTGCCTGGACAGGACCAGCAGATACGCAGTATTTT
D: -; size: few; V: TRBV6-2/TRBV6-3; J: TRBJ2-1; CDR3: CASSLAYNEQFF; DNA: TGTGCCAGCAGTTTAGCCTACAATGAGCAGTTCTTC
D: -; size: -; V: TRBV7-9; J: TRBJ2-5; CDR3: CASSLADSPVRETQYF; DNA: TGTGCCAGCAGCTTAGCCGACAGCCCCGTTAGAGAGACCCAGTACTTC
D: TRBD1; size: -; V: TRBV14; J: TRBJ1-1; CDR3: CASSQAGGYTEAFF; DNA: TGTGCCAGCAGCCAGGCAGGGGGTTACACTGAAGCTTTCTTT
D: -; size: -; V: TRBV2; J: TRBJ2-2; CDR3: CASSEVTVNTGELFF; DNA: TGTGCCAGCAGTGAAGTGACAGTGAACACCGGGGAGCTGTTTTTT
D: TRBD2; size: -; V: TRBV7-2; J: TRBJ2-3; CDR3: CASRQRGDGVDTQYF; DNA: TGTGCCAGCAGGCAGCGGGGGGACGGGGTAGATACGCAGTATTTT
D: -; size: once; V: TRBV5-4; J: TRBJ2-3; CDR3: CASSILPSTDTQYF; DNA: TGTGCCAGCAGCATACTGCCTAGCACAGATACGCAGTATTTT
D: -; size: -; V: TRBV29-1; J: TRBJ1-1; CDR3: CSVRTVEAFF; DNA: TGCAGCGTCCGGACGGTAGAAGCTTTCTTT
D: -; size: -; V: TRBV5-6; J: TRBJ1-2; CDR3: CASSQPAYGYTF; DNA: TGTGCCAGCAGCCAACCGGCCTATGGCTACACCTTC